The clone carrying this TCR beta chain was seen once. Its antigen is still unknown. This sample was taken from a study of lymphopenia after photon versus proton radiotherapy. Study-wide points: After lymphocyte nadir, photon-treated repertoires showed oligoclonal expansion, especially CD8+ Temra. A bigger post-nadir fall in TCR diversity correlated inversely with survival time in deceased patients. Proton therapy kept repertoires fairly stable, unlike photons, which gained effector/memory cells. Better survival with proton therapy was suggested as possible, not demonstrated.

Using immunoSEQ multiplex PCR, the repertoire was profiled, and TCRdb retains in-frame clones only, with some absent. The repertoire holds about 50,000 clones, with about 83% as singletons. The sequencing used peripheral blood, collected from a patient treated with photon-based radiotherapy. This TCR derives from a man aged 50 to 60 with gastric cancer.

CDR3 in amino acids: CASSLFSGANVLTF. Written as DNA, the CDR3 is TGTGCCAGCAGTTTATTTTCTGGGGCCAACGTCCTGACTTTC. The chain carries TRBV27 and TRBJ2-6; D is undetermined. The germline V gene encodes CDR1 MNHEY and CDR2 SMNVEV (reference sequence). The CDR3 covers 14 residues. V was trimmed by 1 base and J by 1 base, leaving 2 bases between them.